This TCR beta chain was recovered during a study of technical replicates of blood from a few donors. TCRdb's table, derived via immunoSEQ multiplex PCR, lists solely in-frame clones and lacks some. The sample records 76,000 or so clones, roughly nine tenths being singletons. This CDR3 comprises 12 residues. CDR1 SGDLS and CDR2 YYNGEE come from the germline V gene. The V end was cut by 5 bases, the J end by 1 base, with 5 bases between. Sequenced: T cells isolated from PBMCs. The origin of this receptor is a human donor in good health. The gene calls are TRBV9 and TRBJ2-3; D remains ambiguous. The CDR3 sequence is CASSPGTDTQYF. The CDR3 DNA sequence: TGTGCCAGCAGTCCAGGCACAGATACGCAGTATTTT.